The following is a T cell receptor beta chain sequence with its context. No antigen is known for it. Germline V gives CDR1 SGHRS, CDR2 YFSETQ. Trimming removed 3 bases at V and 7 bases at J, with 13 bases between. CDR3 size: 14 residues. This record belongs to a study of Tregs in tolerant kidney transplant recipients. Study summary: Sorting of CD4+CD25+CD127- cells followed approximately three-day belatacept mixed lymphocyte reactions, sometimes with roughly 5-day graft donor restimulation. Recipient cells were told from donor cells by antibody staining. Study outcomes and limitations: The small number of patients limits these findings pending further validation.

The data were produced by immunoSEQ multiplex PCR, yet TCRdb's version contains in-frame clones alone and is incomplete. The profile shows 35,000 to 50,000 clones, 95% to 96% of them singletons. What was sequenced was Tregs from blood cultured with allogeneic cells. This sequence originates from a human donor in good health. The rearrangement uses TRBV5-1 and TRBJ1-4; D is uncertain. The CDR3 here is CASSSGEGSEKLFF. The CDR3 coding sequence is TGCGCCAGCAGCTCCGGGGAGGGAAGTGAAAAACTGTTTTTT.